This section outlines one T cell receptor beta chain sequence together with its context. Losses at the gene ends were 4 bases for V and 7 bases for J; bases not matched to a gene: 6. Germline CDR1 is KGHSH and CDR2 is LQKENI. This CDR3 spans 13 amino acids. Under the authors' procedure: Amplification with reference gene primers provided the estimates of nucleated cell counts. Produced via immunoSEQ multiplex PCR; TCRdb's table is partial and in-frame only. V and J calls plus clone size are reproduced from that table; the DNA served to infer D and trimming. The sample lists some 80,000 clones, more than 85% occurring once. This sample was taken from a study of blood T cell repertoires in COVID-19. Looking at the study overall: T cells, B-cell-depleted T cells, or PBMCs provided the cDNA or gDNA that served as material.

The rearrangement joins TRBV18 to TRBJ1-1; TRBD1 matches at 7 bases. This clonotype was sampled from a man older than 75 with active or convalescent COVID-19. Sequencing was done on a sample of peripheral blood. CDR3 sequence: CASSQNTGDEAFF. Here the CDR3 DNA reads TGTGCCAGCTCACAGAATACAGGGGATGAAGCTTTCTTT. The full variable domain, its missing parts supplied by reference TRBV18 and TRBJ1-1, is NAGVMQNPRHLVRRRGQEARLRCSPMKGHSHVYWYRQLPEEGLKFMVYLQKENIIDESGMPKERFSAEFPKEGPSILRIQQVVRGDSAAYFCASSQNTGDEAFFGQGTRLTVV.